This T cell receptor (beta chain) was found in a study of CD8 T cells in ankylosing spondylitis. CDR3 length: 15 residues. With V trimmed by 8 bases and J by 4 bases, 8 bases remained unmatched. Germline loops: CDR1 MDHEN, CDR2 SYDVKM. Remarks on this clonotype: The antigen remains unidentified.

Using its own MiXCR run on the 5' RACE reads, TCRdb lists one record per CDR3 protein. The sample lists 300,000 to 400,000 distinct CDR3 sequences; approximately 20% were seen once. The study, taken as a whole, reports: Matched ankylosing spondylitis synovial fluid reportedly contained a significantly enriched population of disease-linked clones. What appeared characteristic of ankylosing spondylitis blood was a TCR beta motif of eight highly homologous variants. CD8+ disease-linked clones were present at relatively low frequencies in blood.

This chain joins TRBV28 and TRBJ2-1; 10 bases are shared with TRBD2. This sequence originates from a male donor with ankylosing spondylitis. The sample taken for sequencing was blood, either unsorted or a sorted T cell fraction (not recorded which). CDR3 coding DNA: TGTGCCAGCTCGCGGACTAGCGGATTTTACAATGAGCAGTTCTTC. It codes for CASSRTSGFYNEQFF.